The rows below give T cell receptor beta chains drawn from one sample of a study of T cell responses to AZD1222 COVID-19 vaccine. TCRdb's copy holds only in-frame clones and misses some; the assay was immunoSEQ multiplex PCR. Of under 200,000 clones in the sample, just over 90% are singletons; the top ten hold 4.4%. Sequenced here: peripheral blood, sampled on day 0 of MenACWY control vaccination. The receptors come from an adult in good health. Both conserved end residues are part of each CDR3. The D gene is left open where the match is weak. Where a row states a size, it is once, few, many or the class of an expanded clone; other rows omit it.

D	V	size	J	CDR3	DNA
-	TRBV15	-	TRBJ1-6	CATRVGNSPLHF	TGTGCCACCAGGGTGGGAAATTCACCCCTCCACTTT
-	TRBV27	-	TRBJ1-2	CASSFRGGSYTF	TGTGCCAGCAGTTTCCGAGGGGGAAGCTACACCTTC
TRBD1	TRBV19	-	TRBJ2-2	CASRPPGQGIVGELFF	TGTGCCAGTAGGCCACCGGGACAGGGGATCGTCGGGGAGCTGTTTTTT
TRBD2	TRBV9	-	TRBJ2-7	CASSPQASGTYEQYF	TGTGCCAGCAGCCCCCAGGCTAGCGGGACCTACGAGCAGTACTTC
-	TRBV28	-	TRBJ2-7	CASSFLAYEQYF	TGTGCCAGCAGTTTTCTTGCCTACGAGCAGTACTTC
TRBD2	TRBV28	-	TRBJ2-1	CASSPAVAGMDEQFF	TGTGCCAGCAGTCCCGCGGTAGCGGGAATGGATGAGCAGTTCTTC
-	TRBV19	-	TRBJ1-1	CASGADPPTRQVLNTEAFF	TGTGCCAGTGGTGCCGACCCTCCAACCAGGCAGGTCCTGAACACTGAAGCTTTCTTT
-	TRBV5-1	-	TRBJ1-1	CASSLVEQGEAFF	TGCGCCAGCAGCTTGGTAGAGCAGGGGGAAGCTTTCTTT
-	TRBV6-5	-	TRBJ1-5	CASSYSKSGPQHF	TGTGCCAGCAGTTACTCGAAGTCAGGGCCCCAGCATTTT
-	TRBV27	-	TRBJ2-7	CASSFRSPGTPPYEQYF	TGTGCCAGCAGTTTCCGCTCCCCCGGGACACCTCCCTACGAGCAGTACTTC
-	TRBV5-1	-	TRBJ2-7	CASSSRTSSFYEQYF	TGCGCCAGCAGCTCGCGGACTTCTTCCTTCTACGAGCAGTACTTC
TRBD1	TRBV7-9	-	TRBJ2-3	CASSFPVDRVTDTQYF	TGTGCCAGCAGTTTCCCCGTGGACAGGGTCACAGATACGCAGTATTTT
TRBD1	TRBV28	-	TRBJ1-4	CASSFTGTGDEKLFF	TGTGCCAGCAGTTTCACCGGGACAGGGGATGAAAAACTGTTTTTT
TRBD2	TRBV28	-	TRBJ2-1	CASKGLAGGPSSYNEQFF	TGTGCCAGCAAGGGGCTAGCGGGAGGGCCGAGCTCCTACAATGAGCAGTTCTTC
-	TRBV6-5	-	TRBJ2-1	CASSRNEEQFF	TGTGCCAGCTCCCGGAATGAGGAGCAGTTCTTC
-	TRBV6-5	once	TRBJ1-2	CASSSSWDNPRRTF	TGTGCCAGCAGCTCCTCCTGGGACAACCCTCGAAGGACCTTC
TRBD2	TRBV7-3	-	TRBJ2-1	CASSPTRGLLAGPNEQFF	TGTGCCAGCAGCCCCACCAGGGGACTACTAGCGGGACCCAATGAGCAGTTCTTC
-	TRBV5-6	-	TRBJ1-1	CASSLYGLNTEAFF	TGTGCCAGCAGCTTGTACGGCCTGAACACTGAAGCTTTCTTT
-	TRBV11-2	-	TRBJ1-5	CASSFERNQPQHF	TGTGCCAGCAGCTTTGAGAGGAATCAGCCCCAGCATTTT
-	TRBV5-8	-	TRBJ1-2	CATIGIYTDYNYGYTF	TGTGCCACCATAGGCATTTACACGGATTATAACTATGGCTACACCTTC
TRBD1	TRBV2	-	TRBJ1-2	CASREGTGF	TGTGCCAGCAGAGAGGGGACAGGCTTC
-	TRBV14	-	TRBJ2-7	CASSPETKDEQYF	TGTGCCAGCAGCCCCGAGACCAAGGACGAGCAGTACTTC
-	TRBV6-5	-	TRBJ2-7	CASSDSGLTNEQYF	TGTGCCAGCAGTGACTCGGGACTTACCAACGAGCAGTACTTC
TRBD2	TRBV5-4	-	TRBJ2-7	CASSLGGGRANEQYF	TGTGCCAGCAGCTTGGGTGGCGGGAGGGCCAACGAGCAGTACTTC
TRBD1	TRBV27	-	TRBJ2-2	CASRHTPGTGNTGELFF	TGTGCCAGCAGACACACTCCCGGGACAGGTAACACCGGGGAGCTGTTTTTT
-	TRBV28	few	TRBJ1-2	CASGGAAHYGYTF	TGTGCCAGCGGCGGGGCAGCCCACTATGGCTACACCTTC
-	TRBV14	-	TRBJ2-5	CASSQNRGGEETQYF	TGTGCCAGCAGCCAAAACAGGGGAGGGGAAGAGACCCAGTACTTC
TRBD1	TRBV19	-	TRBJ1-5	CASSPDRAGNQPQHF	TGTGCCAGTAGTCCTGACAGGGCGGGCAATCAGCCCCAGCATTTT
-	TRBV9	-	TRBJ2-3	CASSVAMDTQYF	TGTGCCAGCAGCGTAGCAATGGATACGCAGTATTTT
TRBD1	TRBV12-5	-	TRBJ1-1	CASSPGQGAITEAFF	TGTGCTAGTTCTCCGGGACAGGGGGCTATCACTGAAGCTTTCTTT
-	TRBV7-2	-	TRBJ2-1	CASSRGYNEQFF	TGTGCCAGCAGCCGAGGCTACAATGAGCAGTTCTTC
TRBD2	TRBV7-2	-	TRBJ2-4	CASSYTTSGSRRF	TGTGCCAGCAGCTATACCACTAGCGGGAGTCGCCGGTTC
TRBD1	TRBV29-1	once	TRBJ1-2	CSVATGGYGYTF	TGCAGCGTGGCGACAGGGGGCTATGGCTACACCTTC
TRBD1	TRBV7-9	-	TRBJ1-2	CASSRQGSYGYTF	TGTGCCAGCAGCCGACAGGGATCCTATGGCTACACCTTC
-	TRBV29-1	-	TRBJ2-1	CRMGGSGNEQFF	TGCAGAATGGGGGGTTCAGGGAATGAGCAGTTCTTC
TRBD2	TRBV9	once	TRBJ2-1	CASSVASASGRVGNEQFF	TGTGCCAGCAGCGTAGCTTCGGCTAGCGGGAGGGTCGGAAATGAGCAGTTCTTC
TRBD1	TRBV7-6	-	TRBJ2-7	CASSPGGGNRGREQYF	TGTGCCAGCAGCCCCGGGGGAGGGAACAGGGGGCGAGAGCAGTACTTC
TRBD1	TRBV30	-	TRBJ1-5	CAWSVQGNNQPQHF	TGTGCCTGGAGTGTACAGGGGAACAATCAGCCCCAGCATTTT
-	TRBV7-6	-	TRBJ1-1	CASSGGLGTEAFF	TGTGCCAGCAGCGGGGGGCTAGGGACTGAAGCTTTCTTT
-	TRBV12-3/TRBV12-4	-	TRBJ2-1	CASSRIPNEQFF	TGTGCCAGCAGCCGGATCCCCAATGAGCAGTTCTTC
TRBD1	TRBV18	-	TRBJ1-2	CASSRGDRGRDGYTF	TGTGCCAGCTCAAGAGGGGACAGGGGGCGAGATGGCTACACCTTC